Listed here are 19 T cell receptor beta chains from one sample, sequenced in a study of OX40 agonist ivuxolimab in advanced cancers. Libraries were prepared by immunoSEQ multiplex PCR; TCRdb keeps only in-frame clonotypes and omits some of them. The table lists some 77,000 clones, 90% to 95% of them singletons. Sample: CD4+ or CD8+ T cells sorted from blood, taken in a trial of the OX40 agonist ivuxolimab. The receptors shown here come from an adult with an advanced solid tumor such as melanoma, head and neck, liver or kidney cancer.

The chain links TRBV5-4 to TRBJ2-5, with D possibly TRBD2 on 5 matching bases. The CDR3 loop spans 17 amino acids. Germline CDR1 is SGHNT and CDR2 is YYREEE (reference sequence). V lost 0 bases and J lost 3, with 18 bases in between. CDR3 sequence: CASSLGESSLRKETQYF. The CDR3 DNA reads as TGTGCCAGCAGCTTGGGGGAGTCAAGCCTACGCAAAGAGACCCAGTACTTC.

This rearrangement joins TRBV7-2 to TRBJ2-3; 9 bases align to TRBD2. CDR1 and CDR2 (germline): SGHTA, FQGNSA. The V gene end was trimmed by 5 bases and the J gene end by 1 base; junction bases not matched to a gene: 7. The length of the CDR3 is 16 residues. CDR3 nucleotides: TGTGCCAGCAGCCCGACGACTAGCGGACGCACAGATACGCAGTATTTT. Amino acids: CASSPTTSGRTDTQYF.

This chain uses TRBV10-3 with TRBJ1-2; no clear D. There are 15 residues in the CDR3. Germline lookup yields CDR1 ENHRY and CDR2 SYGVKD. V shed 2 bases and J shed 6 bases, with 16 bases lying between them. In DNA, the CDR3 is TGTGCCATCAGTGAGCCGCAGGCTGGGAGTAATGGCTACACCTTC. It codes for CAISEPQAGSNGYTF.

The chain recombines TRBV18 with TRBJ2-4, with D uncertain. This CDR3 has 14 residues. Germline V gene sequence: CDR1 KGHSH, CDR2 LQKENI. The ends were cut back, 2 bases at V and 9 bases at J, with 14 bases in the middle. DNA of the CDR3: TGTGCCAGCTCACCATCCCTTTCGGGCGGCATTCAGTACTTC. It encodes CASSPSLSGGIQYF.

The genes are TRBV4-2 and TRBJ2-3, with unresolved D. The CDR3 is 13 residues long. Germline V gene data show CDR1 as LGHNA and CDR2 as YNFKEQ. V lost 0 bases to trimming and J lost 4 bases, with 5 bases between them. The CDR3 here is CASSQDPADTQYF. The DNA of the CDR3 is TGTGCCAGCAGCCAAGACCCCGCAGATACGCAGTATTTT.

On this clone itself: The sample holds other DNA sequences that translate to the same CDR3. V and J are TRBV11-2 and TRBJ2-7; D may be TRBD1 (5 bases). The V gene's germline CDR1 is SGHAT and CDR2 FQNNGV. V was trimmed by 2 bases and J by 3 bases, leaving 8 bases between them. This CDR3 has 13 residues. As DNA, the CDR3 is TGTGCCAGCAGCTTACGACAGATCTACGAGCAGTACTTC. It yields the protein CASSLRQIYEQYF.

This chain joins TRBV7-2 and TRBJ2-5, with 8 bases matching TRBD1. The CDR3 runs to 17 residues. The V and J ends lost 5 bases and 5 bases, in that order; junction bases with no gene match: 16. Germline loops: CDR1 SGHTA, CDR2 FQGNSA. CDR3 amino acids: CASSKVPRQGRGETQYF. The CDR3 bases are TGTGCCAGCAGCAAGGTGCCCAGACAGGGGCGAGGGGAGACCCAGTACTTC.

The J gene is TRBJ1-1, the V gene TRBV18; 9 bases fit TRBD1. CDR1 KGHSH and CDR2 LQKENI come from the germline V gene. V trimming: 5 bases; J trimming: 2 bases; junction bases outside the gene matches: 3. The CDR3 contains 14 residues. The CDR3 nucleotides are TGTGCCAGCTCATCGACAGGGGGAAACACTGAAGCTTTCTTT. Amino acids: CASSSTGGNTEAFF.

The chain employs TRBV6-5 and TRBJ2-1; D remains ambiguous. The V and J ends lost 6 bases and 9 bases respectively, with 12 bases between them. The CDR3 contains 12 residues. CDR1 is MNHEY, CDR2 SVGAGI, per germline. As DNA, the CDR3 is TGTGCCAGCAGCCCCTCTAGTGTTGAGCAGTTCTTC. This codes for CASSPSSVEQFF.

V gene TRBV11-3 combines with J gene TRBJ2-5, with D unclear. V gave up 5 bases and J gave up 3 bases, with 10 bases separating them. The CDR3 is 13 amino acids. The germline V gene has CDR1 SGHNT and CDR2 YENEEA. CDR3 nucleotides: TGTGCCAGCAGCCGAGTGGGTAAAGAGACCCAGTACTTC. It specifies CASSRVGKETQYF. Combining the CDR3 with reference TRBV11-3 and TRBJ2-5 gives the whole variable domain EAGVVQSPRYKIIEKKQPVAFWCNPISGHNTLYWYLQNLGQGPELLIRYENEEAVDDSQLPKDRFSAERLKGVDSTLKIQPAELGDSAVYLCASSRVGKETQYFGPGTRLLVL.

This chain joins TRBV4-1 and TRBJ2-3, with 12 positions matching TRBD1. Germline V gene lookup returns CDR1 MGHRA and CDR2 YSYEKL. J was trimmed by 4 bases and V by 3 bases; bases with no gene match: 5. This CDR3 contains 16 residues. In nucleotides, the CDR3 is TGCGCCAGCAGCCAGACCGGGACAGGGGGCCCAGATACGCAGTATTTT. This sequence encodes CASSQTGTGGPDTQYF.

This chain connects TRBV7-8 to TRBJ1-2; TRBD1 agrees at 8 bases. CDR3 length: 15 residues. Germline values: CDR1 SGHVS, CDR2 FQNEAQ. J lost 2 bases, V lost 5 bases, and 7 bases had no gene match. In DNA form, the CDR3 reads TGTGCCAGCAGCCCCCGGGACAGGCTAAACTATGGCTACACCTTC. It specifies CASSPRDRLNYGYTF.

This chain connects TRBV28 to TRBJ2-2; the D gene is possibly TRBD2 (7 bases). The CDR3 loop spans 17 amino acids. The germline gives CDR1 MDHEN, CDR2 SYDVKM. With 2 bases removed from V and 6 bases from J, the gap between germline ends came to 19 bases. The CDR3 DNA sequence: TGTGCCAGCAGTTTAGGAGGGGGAGGGCCGTGGTCCGGGGAGCTGTTTTTT. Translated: CASSLGGGGPWSGELFF.

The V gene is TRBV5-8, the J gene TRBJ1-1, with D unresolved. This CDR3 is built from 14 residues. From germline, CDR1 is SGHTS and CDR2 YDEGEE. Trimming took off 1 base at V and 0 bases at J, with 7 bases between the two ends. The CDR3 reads CASSLRLVNTEAFF. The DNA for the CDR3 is TGTGCCAGCAGCTTGAGGTTGGTGAACACTGAAGCTTTCTTT.

Here the CDR3 DNA reads TGTGCCAGCTCACCTCGCGGGAGGCCCACCGGGGAGCTGTTTTTT. Translating gives CASSPRGRPTGELFF. The chain combines TRBV18 with TRBJ2-2, with 8 bases aligning to TRBD2. Germline assignment: CDR1 KGHSH and CDR2 LQKENI. V was clipped by 3 bases and J by 4 bases; unmatched bases: 4. The CDR3 loop spans 15 amino acids.

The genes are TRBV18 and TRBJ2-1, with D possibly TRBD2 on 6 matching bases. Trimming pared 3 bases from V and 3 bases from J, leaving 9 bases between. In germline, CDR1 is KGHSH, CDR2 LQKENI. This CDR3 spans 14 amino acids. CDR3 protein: CASSPLRDYNEQFF. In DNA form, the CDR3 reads TGTGCCAGCTCACCTCTGCGGGACTACAATGAGCAGTTCTTC. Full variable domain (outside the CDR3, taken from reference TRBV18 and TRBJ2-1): NAGVMQNPRHLVRRRGQEARLRCSPMKGHSHVYWYRQLPEEGLKFMVYLQKENIIDESGMPKERFSAEFPKEGPSILRIQQVVRGDSAAYFCASSPLRDYNEQFFGPGTRLTVL.

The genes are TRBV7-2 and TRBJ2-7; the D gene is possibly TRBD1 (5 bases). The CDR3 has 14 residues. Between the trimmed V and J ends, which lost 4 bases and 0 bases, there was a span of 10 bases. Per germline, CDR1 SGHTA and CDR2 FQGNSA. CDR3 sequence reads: CASSWGISSYEQYF. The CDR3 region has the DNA TGTGCCAGCAGCTGGGGCATAAGCTCCTACGAGCAGTACTTC.

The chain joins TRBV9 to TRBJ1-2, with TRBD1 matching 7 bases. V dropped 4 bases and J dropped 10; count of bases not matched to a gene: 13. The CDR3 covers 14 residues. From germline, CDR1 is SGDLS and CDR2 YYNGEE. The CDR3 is CASSPPGGVMVYTF. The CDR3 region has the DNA TGTGCCAGCAGCCCACCAGGGGGAGTAATGGTCTACACCTTC.

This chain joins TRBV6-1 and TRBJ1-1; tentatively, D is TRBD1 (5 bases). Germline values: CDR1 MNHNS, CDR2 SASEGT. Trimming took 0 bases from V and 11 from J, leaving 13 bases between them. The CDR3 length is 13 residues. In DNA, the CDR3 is TGTGCCAGCAGTGAAGCCTCAGGGCCGGTGGCTTTCTTT. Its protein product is CASSEASGPVAFF.